This TCR beta chain appears in the sequencing data of a study of beta chain features in type 1 diabetes. Every isolated RNA sample was fully reverse transcribed, so sequencing captured expressed TCRB transcripts. Sequencing used immunoSEQ multiplex PCR; TCRdb keeps in-frame clones, though not all of them. The sample has about 220,000 clones, around 9.9% seen once. Germline V gives CDR1 KGHSH, CDR2 LQKENI. V lost 5 bases and J 1 base, leaving 6 bases between the germline ends. CDR3 length equals 12 residues. The chain employs TRBV18 and TRBJ2-7; D uncertain. This receptor was taken from a man between 18 and 29 years old in good health. Sequences were obtained from central memory CD4+ T cells from blood. The CDR3 sequence is CASSALSYEQYF. Here the CDR3 DNA reads TGTGCCAGCTCAGCGTTATCCTACGAGCAGTACTTC.